The source of this TCR beta chain is a study of memory CD8 T cells in hepatitis C reinfection. On the study more broadly: A couple of donors resolved primary infection, then developed chronic reinfection. Samples at peak reinfection came 3 to 8 weeks post-detection. A positive HCV RNA test after two negatives ≥60 days apart defined reinfection.

The repertoire was sequenced with immunoSEQ multiplex PCR; TCRdb's copy has only in-frame clones and lacks some. This table holds fewer than 50,000 clones, roughly 88% found once. Germline CDR1 and CDR2: SGHVS and FQNEAQ. V trimming: 3 bases; J trimming: 5 bases; junction bases outside the gene matches: 5. This CDR3 region has 15 residues. Time point reported: peak reinfection, 3 to 8 weeks after reinfection detection. TCR sequencing was done directly ex vivo on sorted cells, without expansion in vitro. The Montreal HEPCO cohort supplied donors who inject drugs. The sequencing sample was made of naive CD8+ T cells sorted from blood. The chain carries TRBV7-8 and TRBJ2-5; 11 nucleotides line up with TRBD2. This sequence originates from a man between 18 and 35 years old with hepatitis C virus infection. The CDR3 loop reads CASSFQLAGVETQYF. CDR3 DNA sequence: TGTGCCAGCAGCTTCCAACTAGCGGGGGTTGAGACCCAGTACTTC.